This TCR beta chain was retrieved from a study of blood T cell repertoires in COVID-19. The ends were cut back, 2 bases at V and 8 bases at J, with 12 bases in the middle. The CDR3 spans 14 residues. Per the germline V gene, CDR1 is LNHNV and CDR2 is YYDKDF (reference sequence). Data came from immunoSEQ multiplex PCR; TCRdb stores just in-frame clones and leaves some out. The table includes about 480,000 clones, 89% detected once. The genes are TRBV15 and TRBJ2-2, with D perhaps matching TRBD2 (5 bases). The source is a man between 18 and 35 years old with COVID-19, enrolled during active disease. The material sequenced was peripheral blood. The CDR3 spells CATSRYRGLGELFF. CDR3 sequence (DNA): TGTGCCACCAGCAGATACCGGGGTTTAGGGGAGCTGTTTTTT.